The 8 T cell receptor beta chains given below trace back to one sample, sequenced in a study of a mutant IDH1 vaccine in newly diagnosed glioma. Using immunoSEQ multiplex PCR, the repertoire was profiled, and TCRdb retains in-frame clones only, with some absent. The sample gives roughly 21,000 clones, 70% to 85% of which show up once; less than 6% is in the top ten. The time point here: baseline, week 1 (first vaccination visit). Noted treatment: pre-vaccination baseline after standard-of-care therapy. Material: PBMCs, obtained from a glioma patient treated with radiotherapy, temozolomide or both. The source of these receptors is a man in his forties with glioma.

This chain links TRBV27 with TRBJ1-4; 9 bases align to TRBD1. The V and J ends lost 4 bases and 7 bases, in that order; junction bases with no gene match: 4. Germline lookup yields CDR1 MNHEY and CDR2 SMNVEV (reference sequence). The CDR3 consists of 14 residues. CDR3 sequence (DNA): TGTGCCAGCAGTTACCGGGACAGGGCTGAAAAACTGTTTTTT. Its translation: CASSYRDRAEKLFF.

This clone was observed a handful of times. The chain has TRBV1 and TRBJ1-4; the D call of TRBD1 is as the table states it, not checked on the DNA. TRBV1 is a pseudogene. This CDR3 region has 18 residues. CDR3 residues: CTSSQYDRGLEANEKLFF. The CDR3 region has the DNA TGCACCAGCAGCCAATATGACAGGGGGTTAGAGGCTAATGAAAAACTGTTTTTT.

The chain is built from TRBV9 and TRBJ2-7; tentatively, D is TRBD2 (5 bases). V was shortened by 0 bases and J by 1 base, with 17 bases between the two germline ends. There are 17 residues in the CDR3. Germline values: CDR1 SGDLS, CDR2 YYNGEE. This chain's CDR3 is CASSVAEGGGPSYEQYF. Written as DNA, the CDR3 is TGTGCCAGCAGCGTAGCTGAGGGCGGAGGACCGTCCTACGAGCAGTACTTC.

The V gene is TRBV19, the J gene TRBJ2-4; 8 bases align to TRBD1. Germline values: CDR1 LNHDA, CDR2 SQIVND (reference sequence). The CDR3 has 18 residues. Losses at the gene ends were 1 base for V and 0 bases for J; bases not matched to a gene: 8. The CDR3 region has the DNA TGTGCCAGTAGTATAGTGGGGGCGACAGGGGTAGCCAAAAACATTCAGTACTTC. This codes for CASSIVGATGVAKNIQYF. The full variable domain, its missing parts supplied by reference TRBV19 and TRBJ2-4, is DGGITQSPKYLFRKEGQNVTLSCEQNLNHDAMYWYRQDPGQGLRLIYYSQIVNDFQKGDIAEGYSVSREKKESFPLTVTSAQKNPTAFYLCASSIVGATGVAKNIQYFGAGTRLSVL.

J is TRBJ2-2 and V is TRBV6-6, with a weak D call TRBD2 (6 bases). V shed 2 bases and J shed 1 base, with 11 bases lying between them. Germline V gives CDR1 MNHNY, CDR2 SVGAGI (reference sequence). This CDR3 region has 16 residues. The CDR3 DNA is TGTGCCAGCAGTTACGAAGGTAGCGGGAACACCGGGGAGCTGTTTTTT. Its translation is CASSYEGSGNTGELFF.

This chain joins TRBV6-6 and TRBJ1-1; D remains ambiguous. The germline CDR1 and CDR2 sequences are MNHNY and SVGAGI (reference sequence). V dropped 8 bases and J dropped 1 base, with 11 bases sitting between them. There are 13 residues in the CDR3. CDR3 bases: TGTGCCAGCTTCTGGGCGCAGAACACTGAAGCTTTCTTT. Its translation: CASFWAQNTEAFF.

V gene TRBV7-2 combines with J gene TRBJ1-6; a weak D match, TRBD1 (6 bases). Trimming stripped 5 bases from V and 7 bases from J, with 18 bases between. From germline, CDR1 is SGHTA and CDR2 FQGNSA. The CDR3 consists of 16 residues. CDR3 protein: CASSEGGRRWNSPLHF. Written as DNA, the CDR3 is TGTGCCAGCAGCGAGGGGGGGAGGCGATGGAATTCACCCCTCCACTTT.

The chain has TRBV4-2 and TRBJ1-5; D is unclear. The CDR3 has 16 residues. Germline CDR1 LGHNA, CDR2 YNFKEQ. The V and J ends lost 1 base and 1 base respectively, with 11 bases between them. The CDR3 spells CASSQVFDSSNQPQHF. The CDR3 DNA is TGTGCCAGCAGCCAAGTCTTTGACTCAAGCAATCAGCCCCAGCATTTT.